This T cell receptor (beta chain) was recovered during a study of blood T cell repertoires in COVID-19. Study as a whole: The United States, Italy and Spain supplied acute and convalescent COVID-19 samples.

Method: immunoSEQ multiplex PCR; TCRdb's copy keeps in-frame clones and lacks some. The sample lists some 130,000 clones; 78% were seen once. After removal of 5 bases from V and 11 bases from J, the junction contained 4 bases not matched to a gene. This CDR3 spans 12 amino acids. The chain recombines TRBV12-3 or TRBV12-4 with TRBJ2-1; 9 nucleotides line up with TRBD2. The receptor was derived from a man aged 55 to 70 who had recovered from COVID-19. Source material: peripheral blood. The CDR3 DNA reads as TGTGCCAGCAGTCCCCTAGCGGGGCAGCAGTTCTTC. Translated, it gives CASSPLAGQQFF.